Shown below are 10 T cell receptor beta chains from a single sample sequenced in a study of memory CD4+ T cells and cytomegalovirus serostatus (dated by TCRdb to about 2019). A FACSAria II was used to sort memory CD4+ T cells, defined as single viable CD3+CD4+CD8-CD45RO+ cells. Receptor amplification or capture employed the immunoSEQ multiplex PCR assay. TCRdb limited this immuneACCESS table to in-frame rearrangements with V and J called. A share of clones is missing; checked studies link under half to unresolved V genes, and the rest is unexplained. For this sample the table gives 55,000 or so clones, of which over 60% were detected only once. The ten most abundant clones make up 1.3% to 1.5% of the sample. Sample: memory CD4+ T cells from blood. The receptors derive from an adult in good health and CMV-seropositive.

This clone has more than one count but fewer than ten. The chain joins TRBV5-6 to TRBJ1-6, with 8 bases fitting TRBD1. The CDR3 has 14 residues. Germline V gives CDR1 SGHDT, CDR2 YYEEEE. V trimming: 3 bases; J trimming: 7 bases; junction bases outside the gene matches: 3. The CDR3 is CASSSDRENSPLHF. The CDR3 nucleotides are TGTGCCAGCAGCTCGGACAGGGAAAATTCACCCCTCCACTTT.

The chain carries TRBV28 and TRBJ1-2, with D perhaps matching TRBD1 (6 bases). Trimming left V 5 bases short and J 0 bases short, with 13 bases between. Germline assignment: CDR1 MDHEN and CDR2 SYDVKM. The length of the CDR3 is 15 residues. CDR3 coding DNA: TGTGCCAGCAGTCAAGCGGGGGCGGCTAACTATGGCTACACCTTC. Protein: CASSQAGAANYGYTF.

The chain uses TRBV6-1 and TRBJ1-5; D gene ambiguous. The CDR3 length is 12 residues. The V end lost 11 bases, the J end lost 4 bases, and 12 bases lay between the germline ends. The germline V gene has CDR1 MNHNS and CDR2 SASEGT. CDR3: CASQAGNQPQHF. The CDR3 bases are TGTGCCTCGCAGGCGGGTAATCAGCCCCAGCATTTT.

The rearrangement links TRBV12-5 to TRBJ1-3, with no clear D. This CDR3 spans 16 amino acids. The V gene lost 5 bases and the J gene lost 0 bases, with 14 bases spanning the gap. The germline CDR1 and CDR2 sequences are LGHNT and FRNRAP. The CDR3 sequence: CASGPRSGSSGNTIYF. CDR3 in DNA: TGTGCTAGTGGTCCCCGATCGGGGAGCTCTGGAAACACCATATATTTT.

The genes are TRBV19 and TRBJ1-4; weak D call: TRBD1 (5 bases). Germline lookup yields CDR1 LNHDA and CDR2 SQIVND (reference sequence). The CDR3 runs 16 residues. Trimming left V 6 bases short and J 4 bases short, with 18 bases between. The CDR3 nucleotides are TGTGCCAGTAGGAGTTCGCCGGGACCGGATAATGAAAAACTGTTTTTT. Protein product: CASRSSPGPDNEKLFF.

The chain joins TRBV10-1 to TRBJ1-1; TRBD1 matches at 8 bases. CDR1 and CDR2 from the germline V gene are WNHNN and SYGVQD (reference sequence). Trimming took 4 bases from V and 5 from J; bases not matched to a gene: 3. The CDR3 runs 13 residues. CDR3 DNA sequence: TGCGCCAGCAGTGGATACAGGGGGACTGAAGCTTTCTTT. This codes for CASSGYRGTEAFF.

This chain connects TRBV5-6 to TRBJ2-6, with D possibly being TRBD1 or TRBD2 (6 bases each). The V end lost 4 bases, the J end lost 0 bases, and 11 bases lay between the germline ends. The CDR3 is made up of 16 amino acids. The V gene's germline CDR1 is SGHDT and CDR2 YYEEEE. For the CDR3, the DNA is TGTGCCAGCAGCGCGGGACATACCTCTGGGGCCAACGTCCTGACTTTC. Encoded protein: CASSAGHTSGANVLTF.

The rearrangement links TRBV9 to TRBJ2-7; 7 bases align to TRBD2. The V gene end was trimmed by 4 bases and the J gene end by 3 bases; junction bases not matched to a gene: 10. The CDR3 is made up of 15 amino acids. Germline CDR1 is SGDLS and CDR2 is YYNGEE. The CDR3 reads CASSTHPGTNYEQYF. CDR3 nucleotides: TGTGCCAGCAGCACACATCCCGGGACTAACTACGAGCAGTACTTC.

The chain uses TRBV25-1 and TRBJ2-1; tentatively, D is TRBD2 (7 bases). Trimming took 1 base from V and 4 from J, leaving 20 bases between them. The germline V gene has CDR1 MGHDK and CDR2 SYGVNS. The CDR3 sequence is 18 residues long. The CDR3 nucleotides read TGTGCCAGCAGTGAATGGGGGGGAACGACAGGCGGATACAATGAGCAGTTCTTC. Translation: CASSEWGGTTGGYNEQFF.

The rearrangement joins TRBV5-8 to TRBJ1-1, with 7 bases identical to TRBD1. The V gene's germline CDR1 is SGHTS and CDR2 YDEGEE. The CDR3 is 15 amino acids. J lost 9 bases, V lost 0 bases, and 11 bases had no gene match. The CDR3 is CASSLALDRDEKAFF. CDR3 nucleotides: TGTGCCAGCAGCTTGGCCCTTGACAGGGATGAGAAAGCTTTCTTT. Complete variable domain (other parts from reference TRBV5-8 and TRBJ1-1): EAGVTQSPTHLIKTRGQQATLRCSPISGHTSVYWYQQALGLGLQFLLWYDEGEERNRGNFPPRFSGRQFPNYSSELNVNALELEDSALYLCASSLALDRDEKAFFGQGTRLTVV.